This T cell receptor beta chain is from a study of shared clonotypes between healthy human individuals. CDR1 and CDR2 (germline): LNHDA, SQIVND (reference sequence). The germline V and J ends were trimmed by 4 bases and 10 bases, with 8 bases remaining between them. There are 12 residues in the CDR3. Profiling relied on immunoSEQ multiplex PCR, and the TCRdb table lists in-frame clones only, not all of them. Of some 550,000 clones listed, more than 95% were seen once; the top ten hold 0.057%. V usage is TRBV19 and J usage is TRBJ1-6; D is uncertain. Sequences were obtained from naive CD4+ T cells sorted from blood. Subset denoted: CD45RA+ positively selected. This clonotype was sampled from a woman in her thirties in good health. CDR3 region: CASSTTDSPLHF. CDR3 nucleotides: TGTGCCAGTAGTACCACAGACTCACCCCTCCACTTT.